The 8 T cell receptor beta chains below all came from one sample that was sequenced in a study of shared clonotypes between healthy human individuals. Assay: immunoSEQ multiplex PCR; the TCRdb copy retains only in-frame clones and omits some. The data show approximately 530,000 clones, with 90% to 97% seen just once and around 0.066% held by the top ten. Sequenced sample: naive CD4+ T cells sorted from blood. Subset indicated: CD45RA+ positively selected. These receptors were collected from a woman aged 25 to 45 in good health.

The CDR3 DNA sequence: TGTGCCTGGAGTGCTTCGAGCTCCTACAATGAGCAGTTCTTC. Translating it yields CAWSASSSYNEQFF. The chain employs TRBV30 and TRBJ2-1; no definite D call. CDR3 length: 14 residues. Trimming removed 1 base at V and 0 bases at J, with 7 bases between. Germline CDR1 and CDR2: GTSNPN and SVGIG (reference sequence).

V gene TRBV11-2 combines with J gene TRBJ2-1; possible D gene TRBD1, 5 bases. This CDR3 contains 16 residues. Germline-derived CDR1 and CDR2 are SGHAT and FQNNGV. The V end lost 3 bases, the J end lost 8 bases, and 20 bases lay between the germline ends. DNA for the CDR3: TGTGCCAGCAGCTTGGGCGGACACGTCGTTCAGGATGAGCAGTTCTTC. Protein sequence: CASSLGGHVVQDEQFF.

The chain couples TRBV2 to TRBJ1-2, with D tentatively TRBD1 (6 bases). Trimming cost V 4 bases and J 4 bases, with 13 bases left between them. CDR1 is SNHLY, CDR2 FYNNEI, per germline. CDR3 size: 14 residues. CDR3 DNA sequence: TGTGCCAGCAGTGTCGGGACACGTAGCTATGGCTACACCTTC. Translating it yields CASSVGTRSYGYTF.

The rearrangement uses TRBV5-1 and TRBJ1-2, with D hard to call. The germline V and J ends were trimmed by 4 bases and 6 bases, with 10 bases remaining between them. Germline assignment: CDR1 SGHRS and CDR2 YFSETQ. This CDR3 comprises 12 residues. CDR3 residues: CASSPGRDGYTF. The CDR3 DNA reads as TGCGCCAGCAGCCCGGGTAGAGATGGCTACACCTTC.

This chain uses TRBV18 with TRBJ1-3; weak D call: TRBD1 (5 bases). This CDR3 contains 15 residues. Germline loops: CDR1 KGHSH, CDR2 LQKENI. V was shortened by 1 base and J by 0 bases, with 7 bases between the two germline ends. CDR3 sequence reads: CASSPQGSSGNTIYF. CDR3 in DNA: TGTGCCAGCTCACCACAGGGGAGCTCTGGAAACACCATATATTTT.

The V and J genes are TRBV11-3 and TRBJ2-7; tentative D call: TRBD1 (6 bases). CDR1 is SGHNT and CDR2 is YENEEA in the germline V gene. V lost 5 bases, J lost 0 bases, and 14 bases lay in between. This CDR3 comprises 15 residues. CDR3 sequence: CASSLFGTNSYEQYF. CDR3 nucleotide sequence: TGTGCCAGCAGCCTTTTCGGGACAAACTCCTACGAGCAGTACTTC.

The chain recombines TRBV27 with TRBJ2-7; D not certain. Trimming stripped 5 bases from V and 1 base from J, with 12 bases between. The length of the CDR3 is 14 residues. Germline V gives CDR1 MNHEY, CDR2 SMNVEV (reference sequence). The CDR3 region has the DNA TGTGCCAGCAGTGAGTCGACGGTGTCCTACGAGCAGTACTTC. Protein sequence: CASSESTVSYEQYF.

This clone appeared once. The CDR3 sequence is CSSLGAGEKLFF. CDR3 in DNA: TGCAGCTCCCTTGGGGCCGGTGAAAAACTGTTTTTT. The chain carries TRBV29-1 and TRBJ1-4; D possibly corresponds to TRBD1 (5 bases). V was trimmed by 8 bases and J by 7 bases, leaving 14 bases between them. This CDR3 region has 12 residues. Germline V lookup: CDR1 SQVTM, CDR2 ANQGSEA.